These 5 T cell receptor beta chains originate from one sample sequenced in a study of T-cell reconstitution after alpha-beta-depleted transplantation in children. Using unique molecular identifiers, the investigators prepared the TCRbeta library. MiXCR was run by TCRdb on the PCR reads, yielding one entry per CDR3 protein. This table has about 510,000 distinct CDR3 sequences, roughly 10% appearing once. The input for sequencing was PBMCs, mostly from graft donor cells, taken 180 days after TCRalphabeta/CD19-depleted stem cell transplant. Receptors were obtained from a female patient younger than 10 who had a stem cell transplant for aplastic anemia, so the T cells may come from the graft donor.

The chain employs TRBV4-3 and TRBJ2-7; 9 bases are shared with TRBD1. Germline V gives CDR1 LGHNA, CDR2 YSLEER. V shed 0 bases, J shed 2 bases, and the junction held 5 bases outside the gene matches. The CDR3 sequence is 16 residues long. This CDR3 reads CASSQDNRGLPYEQYF. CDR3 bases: TGCGCCAGCAGCCAAGACAACAGGGGGCTACCCTACGAGCAGTACTTC.

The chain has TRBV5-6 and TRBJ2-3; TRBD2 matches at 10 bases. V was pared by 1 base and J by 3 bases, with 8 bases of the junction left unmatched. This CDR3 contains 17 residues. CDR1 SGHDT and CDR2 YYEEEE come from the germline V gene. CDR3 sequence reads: CASSLRASGSPTDTQYF. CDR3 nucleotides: TGTGCCAGCAGCTTGAGAGCTAGCGGGAGCCCAACAGATACGCAGTATTTT.

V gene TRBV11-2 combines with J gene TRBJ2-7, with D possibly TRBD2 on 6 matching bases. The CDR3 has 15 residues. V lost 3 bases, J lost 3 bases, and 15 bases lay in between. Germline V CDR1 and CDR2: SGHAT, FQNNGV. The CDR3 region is CASSFRLVRDYEQYF. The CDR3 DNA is TGTGCCAGCAGCTTCCGACTAGTTCGGGACTACGAGCAGTACTTC.

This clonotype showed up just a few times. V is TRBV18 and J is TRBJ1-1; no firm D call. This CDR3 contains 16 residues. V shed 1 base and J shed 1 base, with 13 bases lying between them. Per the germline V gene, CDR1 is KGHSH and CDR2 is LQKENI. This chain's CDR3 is CASSPLSQPRNTEAFF. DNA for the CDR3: TGTGCCAGCTCACCACTCTCCCAGCCCCGGAACACTGAAGCTTTCTTT. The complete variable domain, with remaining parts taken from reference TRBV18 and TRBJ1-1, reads NAGVMQNPRHLVRRRGQEARLRCSPMKGHSHVYWYRQLPEEGLKFMVYLQKENIIDESGMPKERFSAEFPKEGPSILRIQQVVRGDSAAYFCASSPLSQPRNTEAFFGQGTRLTVV.

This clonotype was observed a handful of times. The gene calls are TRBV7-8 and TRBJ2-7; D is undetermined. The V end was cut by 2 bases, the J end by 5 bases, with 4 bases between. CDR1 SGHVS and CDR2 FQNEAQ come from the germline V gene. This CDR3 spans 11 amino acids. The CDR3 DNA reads TGTGCCAGCAGCTTATATGACGAGCAGTACGTC. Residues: CASSLYDEQYV.